The rows below give T cell receptor beta chains drawn from one sample of a study of OX40 agonist ivuxolimab in advanced cancers. The protocol was immunoSEQ multiplex PCR, while the TCRdb copy is restricted to in-frame clones and leaves out a portion. The sample consists of tens of thousands of clones, over 75% of them appearing once. The sample here was CD4+ or CD8+ T cells sorted from blood, taken in a trial of the OX40 agonist ivuxolimab. These receptors were collected from an adult with an advanced solid tumor such as melanoma, head and neck, liver or kidney cancer. Both conserved end residues are part of each CDR3. D genes are given only for firm matches. Clone size is shown for a subset of rows, as once, few, many or a class of expanded clone.

TRBV15,NA,TRBJ2-6,NA,CATSLSGANVLTF,TGTGCCACCAGCCTATCTGGGGCCAACGTCCTGACTTTC
TRBV27,once,TRBJ1-6,NA,CASSFNRALNSPLHF,TGTGCCAGCAGTTTCAACAGGGCCCTTAATTCACCCCTCCACTTT
TRBV7-9,once,TRBJ2-5,TRBD1,CASSPRGRETQYF,TGTGCCAGCAGTCCCAGGGGGCGGGAGACCCAGTACTTC
TRBV19,NA,TRBJ1-4,NA,CASLGGMNEKLFF,TGTGCCTCCCTGGGGGGGATGAATGAAAAACTGTTTTTT
TRBV20-1,NA,TRBJ2-1,NA,CSAYTGTEQFF,TGCAGTGCTTATACCGGGACAGAGCAGTTCTTC
TRBV27,NA,TRBJ2-2,TRBD2,CASRLAGVNTGELFF,TGTGCCAGCAGGCTAGCGGGAGTAAACACCGGGGAGCTGTTTTTT
TRBV11-2,NA,TRBJ2-7,TRBD2,CASSRSGRAYEQYF,TGTGCCAGCAGCCGAAGCGGGAGGGCCTACGAGCAGTACTTC
TRBV5-1,NA,TRBJ2-3,NA,CASSLGSHTDTQYF,TGCGCCAGCAGCTTGGGCAGCCACACAGATACGCAGTATTTT
TRBV5-1,NA,TRBJ2-3,NA,CASSLGGGVGTDTQYF,TGCGCCAGCAGCTTGGGTGGGGGAGTTGGCACAGATACGCAGTATTTT
TRBV29-1,NA,TRBJ2-7,TRBD2,CSAGGGTYEQYF,TGCAGCGCCGGGGGAGGGACGTACGAGCAGTACTTC
TRBV28,NA,TRBJ1-4,TRBD1,CASRVTGTGKLFF,TGTGCCAGCAGAGTGACCGGGACAGGAAAACTGTTTTTT
TRBV6-1,NA,TRBJ2-3,TRBD2,CASSVALADTDTQYF,TGTGCCAGCAGTGTGGCACTAGCGGACACAGATACGCAGTATTTT
TRBV19,NA,TRBJ2-2,NA,CASSMAGRRTGELFF,TGTGCCAGTAGTATGGCAGGGCGAAGGACCGGGGAGCTGTTTTTT
TRBV5-8,NA,TRBJ2-5,TRBD1,CASSPGTGAETQYF,TGTGCCAGCAGTCCCGGGACAGGGGCAGAGACCCAGTACTTC
TRBV18,once,TRBJ1-4,NA,CASSPPRGLDEKLFF,TGTGCCAGCTCACCACCCCGGGGATTGGATGAAAAACTGTTTTTT
TRBV27,few,TRBJ1-6,NA,CASRALGSSYNSPLHF,TGTGCCAGCAGGGCTCTAGGGAGCTCCTATAATTCACCCCTCCACTTT
TRBV10-1,NA,TRBJ2-5,NA,CASSEFPGPQETQYF,TGCGCCAGCAGTGAGTTCCCAGGTCCCCAAGAGACCCAGTACTTC